Below, one T cell receptor (beta chain) is given with its context. Antigen unknown. This specimen comes from a study of shared clonotypes between healthy human individuals. Study-wide results and caveats: Sequencing depth was predicted to influence how clonotypes are shared among donors.

The CDR3 is 14 amino acids. V was pared by 7 bases and J by 1 base, with 14 bases between. CDR1 is MNHEY and CDR2 is SVGAGI in the germline V gene. How the authors handled the data: Quality scores were absent from the junction-only immunoSEQ sequences, so filtering differed. Repertoires were generated with immunoSEQ multiplex PCR, while TCRdb's copy carries only in-frame clones and drops some. The V and J calls and clone size come from that table; D and trimming were worked out from the DNA. The sample lists a few million clones, approximately 95% occurring once. Material: naive CD4+ T cells sorted from blood. Subset: CD45RA+ positively selected. The receptor was derived from a man between 18 and 35 years old in good health. This chain uses TRBV6-5 with TRBJ2-7; D is unresolved. The CDR3 loop is CASTLTVGSYEQYF. In nucleotides, the CDR3 is TGTGCCAGCACCCTGACTGTAGGGTCCTACGAGCAGTACTTC.